This T cell receptor (beta chain) originates from a study of cytomegalovirus exposure and HLA in healthy donors. Turning to the study itself: The same platform was used for the 100 to 150 validation repertoires and the approximately 670 first-cohort repertoires, a later analysis reported.

Sequencing was performed with immunoSEQ multiplex PCR; in TCRdb, only in-frame clones are kept and a portion is missing. Here the sample spans fewer than 250,000 clones, around 87% being singletons. A note on this clone: Antigen specificity is unknown.

The study, taken as a whole, reports: Investigators reported 164 TCR beta chains as tied to cytomegalovirus.

The sequenced sample consisted of PBMCs. The sequence was collected from a woman younger than 30 in good health and CMV-seropositive.

The CDR3 coding sequence is TGTGCCAGCAGCTTAGAAGGGGGCCAAGAGACCCAGTACTTC. This encodes CASSLEGGQETQYF. V usage is TRBV7-9 and J usage is TRBJ2-5; tentatively, D is TRBD1 (6 bases). Trimming removed 1 base at V and 1 base at J, with 7 bases between. The germline CDR1 and CDR2 sequences are SEHNR and FQNEAQ (reference sequence). The CDR3 has 14 amino acids.